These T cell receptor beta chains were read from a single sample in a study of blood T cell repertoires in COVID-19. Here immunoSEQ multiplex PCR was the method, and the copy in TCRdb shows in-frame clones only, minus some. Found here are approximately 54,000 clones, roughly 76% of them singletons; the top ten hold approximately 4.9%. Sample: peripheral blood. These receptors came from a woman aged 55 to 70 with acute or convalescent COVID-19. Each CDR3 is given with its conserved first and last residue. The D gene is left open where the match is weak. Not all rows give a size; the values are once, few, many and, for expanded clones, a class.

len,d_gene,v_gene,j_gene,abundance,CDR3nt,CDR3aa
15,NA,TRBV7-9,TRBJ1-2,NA,TGTGCCAGCAGCCCGCCAGCGGGGCCTAACTATGGCTACACCTTC,CASSPPAGPNYGYTF
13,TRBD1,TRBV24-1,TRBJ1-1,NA,TGTGCCGCCTCTGACAGGGGGCGGACTGAAGCTTTCTTT,CAASDRGRTEAFF
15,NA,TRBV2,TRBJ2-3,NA,TGTGCCAGCAGTGAAGATTTAATTTACACAGATACGCAGTATTTT,CASSEDLIYTDTQYF
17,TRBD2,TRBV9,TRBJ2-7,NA,TGTGCCAGCAGCGTAGAGGGCGTAACTAGCGGCCCCTACGAGCAGTACTTC,CASSVEGVTSGPYEQYF
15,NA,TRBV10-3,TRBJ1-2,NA,TGTGCCATCAGCGAGGACTTGATCCAGGGTGGTGGCTACACCTTC,CAISEDLIQGGGYTF
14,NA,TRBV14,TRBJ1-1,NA,TGTGCCAGCAGCCAAGGGAGAGGGAACACTGAAGCTTTCTTT,CASSQGRGNTEAFF
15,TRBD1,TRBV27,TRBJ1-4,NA,TGTGCCAGCACCCAAAGACAGGGGGCAGGTGAAAAACTGTTTTTT,CASTQRQGAGEKLFF
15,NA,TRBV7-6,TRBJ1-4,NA,TGTGCCAGCAGCTTAGATCCGGGGCGGGGTGAAAAACTGTTTTTT,CASSLDPGRGEKLFF
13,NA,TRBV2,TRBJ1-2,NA,TGTGCCAGCAGCCTCTTGGGGGGAGGCGGCTACACCTTC,CASSLLGGGGYTF
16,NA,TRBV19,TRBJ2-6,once,TGTGCCAGTAGTATTGAACAGAGCTCTGGGGCCAACGTCCTGACTTTC,CASSIEQSSGANVLTF
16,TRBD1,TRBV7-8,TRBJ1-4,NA,TGTGCCAGCAGCTCCGGCAGGGGGCCTCATAGAGAAAAACTGTTTTTT,CASSSGRGPHREKLFF
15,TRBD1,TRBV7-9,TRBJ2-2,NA,TGTGCCAGCAGCCCTGGACAGGCCGGGGCCGGGGAGCTGTTTTTT,CASSPGQAGAGELFF
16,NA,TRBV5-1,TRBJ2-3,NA,TGCGCCAGCAGCCCGTCCCAGGGGTGGGGCACAGATACGCAGTATTTT,CASSPSQGWGTDTQYF
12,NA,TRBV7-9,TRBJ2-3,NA,TGTGCCAGCAGCACTTACACAGATACGCAGTATTTT,CASSTYTDTQYF
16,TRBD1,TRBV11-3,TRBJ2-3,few,TGTGCCAGCAGCTGGGGACAGGGATTGAGCACAGATACGCAGTATTTT,CASSWGQGLSTDTQYF
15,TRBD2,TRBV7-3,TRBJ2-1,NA,TGTGCCAGCAGCTTAGAAGCGGGGGTCTACAATGAGCAGTTCTTC,CASSLEAGVYNEQFF
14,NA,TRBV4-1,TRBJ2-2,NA,TGCGCCAGCAGCCAAGTGCAGGTCGCCGGGGAGCTGTTTTTT,CASSQVQVAGELFF
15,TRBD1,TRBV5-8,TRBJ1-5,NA,TGTGCCAGCAGCTTCGTTCCTACAGGGGCTAGGCCCCAGCATTTT,CASSFVPTGARPQHF
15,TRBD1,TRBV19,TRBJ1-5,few,TGTGCCAGTACTTGGGACAGGGGCAGCAATCAGCCCCAGCATTTT,CASTWDRGSNQPQHF
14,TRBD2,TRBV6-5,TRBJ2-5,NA,TGTGCCAGCAGTCGTAGCGGGTTACAAGAGACCCAGTACTTC,CASSRSGLQETQYF
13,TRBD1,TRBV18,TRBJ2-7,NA,TGTGCCAGCTCACCCGGGACAGAGAACGAGCAGTACTTC,CASSPGTENEQYF
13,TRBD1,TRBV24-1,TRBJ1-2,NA,TGTGCCACCAGCGGACAGGGGGCCTATGGCTACACCTTC,CATSGQGAYGYTF
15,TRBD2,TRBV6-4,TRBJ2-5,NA,TGTGCCAGCAGGGCAACTAGCGGGTCGAGGGAGACCCAGTACTTC,CASRATSGSRETQYF
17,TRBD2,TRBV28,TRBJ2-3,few,TGTGCCAGCAGTTCCTCGACTAGCCTGAAAAACACAGATACGCAGTATTTT,CASSSSTSLKNTDTQYF
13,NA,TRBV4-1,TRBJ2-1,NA,TGCGCCAGCAGCCAAGCCTGGCAGGATGAGCAGTTCTTC,CASSQAWQDEQFF
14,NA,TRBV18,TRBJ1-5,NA,TGTGCCAGCTCACCACGCCCGGGAGAACAGCCCCAGCATTTT,CASSPRPGEQPQHF
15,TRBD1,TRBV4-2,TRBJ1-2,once,TGTGCCAGCAGCCCGCGACAGGGCGCTGACTATGGCTACACCTTC,CASSPRQGADYGYTF
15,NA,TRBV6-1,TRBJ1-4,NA,TGTGCCAGCAGTGACCTCGCGGGATCTAATGAAAAACTGTTTTTT,CASSDLAGSNEKLFF
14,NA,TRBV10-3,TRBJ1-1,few,TGTGCCATCAGTGTGGGCCTACGGAACACTGAAGCTTTCTTT,CAISVGLRNTEAFF
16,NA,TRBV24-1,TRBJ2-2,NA,TGTGCCACCAGTGATTACAGCGGAGTAGGGACCGGGGAGCTGTTTTTT,CATSDYSGVGTGELFF
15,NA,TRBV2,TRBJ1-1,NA,TGTGCCAGCAGTGAGGGGCCAAGAGGTGGGTCTGAAGCTTTCTTT,CASSEGPRGGSEAFF
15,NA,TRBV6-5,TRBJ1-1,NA,TGTGCCAGCAGTTACGATCGGGGTATGAACACTGAAGCTTTCTTT,CASSYDRGMNTEAFF
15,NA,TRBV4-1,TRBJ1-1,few,TGCGCCAGCAGCCCCGGGGTCTCTCGGTACACTGAAGCTTTCTTT,CASSPGVSRYTEAFF
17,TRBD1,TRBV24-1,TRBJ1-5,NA,TGTGCCACCAGTGATCCGAGACAGGGTCCGTTCAATCAGCCCCAGCATTTT,CATSDPRQGPFNQPQHF
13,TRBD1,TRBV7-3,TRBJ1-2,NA,TGTGCCAGCAGCTTACGGGACAGGGGTGCCTACACCTTC,CASSLRDRGAYTF
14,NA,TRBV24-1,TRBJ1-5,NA,TGTGCCACCAGTGCACCCGGGAGCAATCAGCCCCAGCATTTT,CATSAPGSNQPQHF
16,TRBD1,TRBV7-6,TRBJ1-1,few,TGTGCCAGCAGCTCCTATCGGACAGGGTCGAACACTGAAGCTTTCTTT,CASSSYRTGSNTEAFF
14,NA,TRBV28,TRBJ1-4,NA,TGTGCCAGCAGTTTCCCCGCAACTAATGAAAAACTGTTTTTT,CASSFPATNEKLFF
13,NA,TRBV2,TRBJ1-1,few,TGTGCCAGCAGTGAAGGGGCGCGTTATGAAGCTTTCTTT,CASSEGARYEAFF
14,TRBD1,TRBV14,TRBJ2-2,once,TGTGCCAGCACCACAGGGGGGAGTACCGGGGAGCTGTTTTTT,CASTTGGSTGELFF
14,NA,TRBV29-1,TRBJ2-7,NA,TGCAGCGTTTTGGCGGGGACCGGCTCCTACGAGCAGTACTTC,CSVLAGTGSYEQYF
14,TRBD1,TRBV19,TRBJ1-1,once,TGTGCCAGTAGTCCACAGGGGGCAACCGCTGAAGCTTTCTTT,CASSPQGATAEAFF
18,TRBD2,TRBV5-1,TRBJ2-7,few,TGCGCCAGCAGCTTGGTTGGGACTAGCGGGCCGAGCTCCTACGAGCAGTACTTC,CASSLVGTSGPSSYEQYF
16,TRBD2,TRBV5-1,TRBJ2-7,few,TGCGCCAGCAGCCGGGGGACTAGCGGGAGTACCTACGAGCAGTACTTC,CASSRGTSGSTYEQYF
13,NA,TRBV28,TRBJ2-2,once,TGTGCCAGCAGCTGGGGGCAGGGCGGGGAGCTGTTTTTT,CASSWGQGGELFF
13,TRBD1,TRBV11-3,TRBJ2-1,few,TGTGCCAGCAGCTCACAGGGGACAAACCCCCAGTTCTTC,CASSSQGTNPQFF
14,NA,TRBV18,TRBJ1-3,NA,TGTGCCAGCTCACAGACAGGAGTAGGAAACACCATATATTTT,CASSQTGVGNTIYF